This TCR beta chain is from a study of T-cell reconstitution after alpha-beta-depleted transplantation in children. Unique molecular identifiers were incorporated into the prepared TCRbeta library. TCRdb re-analysed the PCR reads in MiXCR, keeping a single row per CDR3 protein. The sample consists of approximately 500,000 distinct CDR3 sequences, over 20% of them appearing once. CDR3 length equals 13 residues. CDR1 MGHDK and CDR2 SYGVNS come from the germline V gene. With 2 bases removed from V and 8 bases from J, the gap between germline ends came to 10 bases. This receptor was obtained from a boy under two years old with Wiskott-Aldrich syndrome, due to receive a stem cell transplant. The sequencing here drew on PBMCs, taken before TCRalphabeta/CD19-depleted stem cell transplant. The chain links TRBV25-1 to TRBJ2-1; D not resolved. The CDR3 DNA reads TGTGCCAGCAGTGAAATGGGGATCGATGAGCAGTTCTTC. As protein: CASSEMGIDEQFF. Filled out from reference TRBV25-1 and TRBJ2-1, the complete variable domain reads EADIYQTPRYLVIGTGKKITLECSQTMGHDKMYWYQQDPGMELHLIHYSYGVNSTEKGDLSSESTVSRIRTEHFPLTLESARPSHTSQYLCASSEMGIDEQFFGPGTRLTVL.